This T cell receptor beta chain is drawn from a study of cytomegalovirus exposure and HLA in healthy donors. Whole-study results and caveats: While the bulk of TCR sequences proved rare, some public TCRs turned up in many donors. High sensitivity and specificity were reportedly achieved when the classifier diagnosed cytomegalovirus status. In the roughly 130 validation repertoires, a later analysis found that first-cohort TCR clusters tended to co-occur.

V was pared by 3 bases and J by 5 bases, with 11 bases of the junction left unmatched. This CDR3 is 15 amino acids long. Germline V gene data show CDR1 as GTSNPN and CDR2 as SVGIG (reference sequence). While the first cohort had 600 to 800 subjects, the donors belonged to the separate validation cohort of 120 subjects. Produced via immunoSEQ multiplex PCR; TCRdb's table is partial and in-frame only. The data show 260,000 or so clones, with approximately 88% seen just once and approximately 0.95% held by the top ten. Of note for this clone: As yet, its antigen is unknown.

Sequencing used PBMCs. The TCR originated in a woman aged 18 to 35 in good health and CMV-seronegative. The rearrangement links TRBV30 to TRBJ2-5; 8 bases fit TRBD2. The CDR3 is CAWREGISGMETQYF. CDR3 nucleotide sequence: TGTGCCTGGAGGGAGGGGATTAGCGGGATGGAGACCCAGTACTTC.